These T cell receptor beta chains were read from a single sample in a study of response to subunit inactivated influenza vaccine. TCRdb itself ran the RT-PCR reads through MiXCR, one entry per CDR3 protein. The data contain about half a million distinct CDR3 sequences, about 8% of them singletons. The sequences come from PBMCs from blood, collected 23 months after vaccination. The receptors come from a man aged 45 to 75 who received an inactivated influenza vaccine. CDR3s include the opening cysteine and the closing phenylalanine or tryptophan. D genes are given only for firm matches. Clone size, where shown, is once, few, many, or a class for clones that have expanded.

d_gene | abundance | j_gene | v_gene | CDR3aa | CDR3nt
- | - | TRBJ1-5 | TRBV5-6 | CASSLGTWGNQPQHF | TGTGCCAGCAGCTTGGGGACCTGGGGGAATCAGCCCCAGCATTTT
- | - | TRBJ1-2 | TRBV18 | CASSPGRPKARFGYTF | TGTGCCAGCTCACCGGGGAGACCCAAGGCCCGATTTGGCTACACCTTC
TRBD2 | many | TRBJ2-3 | TRBV7-7 | CASSLTSGTADTQYF | TGTGCCAGCAGCTTAACTAGCGGGACCGCCGATACGCAGTATTTT
TRBD2 | few | TRBJ2-1 | TRBV20-1 | CSARPLREGGDEQFF | TGCAGTGCTAGGCCCCTCCGGGAGGGTGGCGATGAGCAGTTCTTC
TRBD2 | - | TRBJ2-3 | TRBV5-6 | CASSLTTSGSDTQYF | TGTGCCAGCAGTCTGACGACTAGCGGGAGCGATACGCAGTATTTT
- | - | TRBJ2-3 | TRBV4-3 | CASSQAREDTQYF | TGCGCCAGCAGCCAAGCAAGGGAAGATACGCAGTATTTT
- | - | TRBJ1-1 | TRBV20-1 | CSAQMGGAYTEAFF | TGCAGTGCTCAGATGGGGGGCGCGTACACTGAAGCTTTCTTT
- | - | TRBJ2-5 | TRBV11-1 | CASSLGSAKGTQYF | TGTGCCAGCAGCTTAGGGTCAGCAAAAGGGACCCAGTACTTC
- | - | TRBJ1-6 | TRBV5-6 | CASSLFQAGNSPLHF | TGTGCCAGCAGCTTGTTCCAAGCGGGCAATTCACCCCTCCACTTT
- | many | TRBJ2-1 | TRBV7-6 | CASSFSGVNYNEQFF | TGTGCCAGCAGCTTTTCGGGGGTAAACTACAATGAGCAGTTCTTC
- | few | TRBJ2-5 | TRBV12-3/TRBV12-4 | CASSLSSLQETQYF | TGTGCCAGCAGTTTATCCAGCTTACAAGAGACCCAGTACTTC
TRBD1 | - | TRBJ2-7 | TRBV2 | CASRTGGDGEQYF | TGTGCCAGCAGGACAGGGGGAGACGGCGAGCAGTACTTC
TRBD2 | many | TRBJ2-5 | TRBV6-1 | CASSSGRRETQYF | TGTGCCAGCAGTAGCGGGAGGAGAGAGACCCAGTACTTC
TRBD1 | few | TRBJ1-1 | TRBV7-8 | CASSLNRGYNTEAFF | TGTGCCAGCAGCTTGAACAGGGGGTATAACACTGAAGCTTTCTTT
- | - | TRBJ1-1 | TRBV20-1 | CSASPGMDTEAFF | TGCAGTGCTAGCCCGGGGATGGACACTGAAGCTTTCTTT
- | few | TRBJ1-2 | TRBV12-3/TRBV12-4 | CASTPKEETYYGYTF | TGTGCCAGCACCCCGAAGGAGGAGACCTACTATGGCTACACCTTC
TRBD2 | many | TRBJ2-1 | TRBV20-1 | CSARDSGGDYNEQFF | TGCAGTGCTAGGGATAGCGGGGGGGACTACAATGAGCAGTTCTTC
- | - | TRBJ1-2 | TRBV3-1 | CASSQATNYGYTF | TGTGCCAGCAGCCAAGCGACAAACTATGGCTACACCTTC
TRBD2 | many | TRBJ2-2 | TRBV12-3/TRBV12-4 | CASSSLAENTGELFF | TGTGCCAGCAGTTCCCTAGCGGAGAACACCGGGGAGCTGTTTTTT
- | few | TRBJ2-7 | TRBV29-1 | CSVVQGSSYEQYF | TGCAGCGTTGTTCAGGGATCTTCCTACGAGCAGTACTTC
TRBD1 | few | TRBJ1-1 | TRBV5-1 | CASSGTGGRGTEAFF | TGCGCCAGCAGCGGGACAGGGGGCAGGGGCACTGAAGCTTTCTTT
- | - | TRBJ2-1 | TRBV5-1 | CASSGSGTGNEQFF | TGCGCCAGCAGCGGGTCCGGGACTGGCAATGAGCAGTTCTTC
- | few | TRBJ1-6 | TRBV12-3/TRBV12-4 | CASSLGGGKNSPLHF | TGTGCCAGCAGCTTAGGTGGAGGAAAGAATTCACCCCTCCACTTT
TRBD1 | - | TRBJ2-5 | TRBV27 | CASSSWTGGQETQYF | TGTGCCAGCAGTTCCTGGACAGGAGGTCAAGAGACCCAGTACTTC
- | - | TRBJ1-2 | TRBV25-1 | CASRGTKGANYGYTF | TGTGCCAGCAGGGGGACAAAAGGAGCTAACTATGGCTACACCTTC
TRBD1 | - | TRBJ1-5 | TRBV12-3/TRBV12-4 | CASSWDRGENQPQHF | TGTGCCAGCAGTTGGGACAGGGGCGAGAATCAGCCCCAGCATTTT
TRBD1 | - | TRBJ2-7 | TRBV29-1 | CSVRTGTTGSYEQYF | TGCAGCGTCCGGACAGGAACCACTGGGTCCTACGAGCAGTACTTC
TRBD1 | many | TRBJ1-2 | TRBV5-4 | CASSGTGTYGYTF | TGTGCCAGCTCCGGGACAGGAACTTATGGCTACACCTTC
- | many | TRBJ2-5 | TRBV3-1 | CASSPRGQGGETQYF | TGTGCCAGCAGCCCCCGCGGACAGGGAGGGGAGACCCAGTACTTC
TRBD1 | few | TRBJ2-7 | TRBV28 | CASSATGGQTAYEQYF | TGTGCCAGCAGTGCGACAGGGGGTCAAACGGCCTACGAGCAGTACTTC
- | - | TRBJ2-2 | TRBV7-9 | CASSLEGITGELFF | TGTGCCAGCAGCTTAGAAGGGATTACCGGGGAGCTGTTTTTT
TRBD1 | few | TRBJ1-4 | TRBV7-8 | CASRLRGQRNEKLFF | TGTGCCAGCAGACTCCGGGGACAGCGTAATGAAAAACTGTTTTTT
- | - | TRBJ2-1 | TRBV14 | CASSQDSGVTYNEQFF | TGTGCCAGCAGCCAAGATTCAGGGGTAACCTACAATGAGCAGTTCTTC
- | many | TRBJ2-7 | TRBV7-9 | CASSTTDYEQYF | TGTGCCAGCAGTACTACAGACTACGAGCAGTACTTC
- | - | TRBJ2-7 | TRBV3-1 | CASSQVFGRMPSRGEQYF | TGTGCCAGCAGCCAAGTATTCGGCCGAATGCCCAGCCGAGGGGAGCAGTACTTC
- | many | TRBJ2-1 | TRBV5-1 | CASSLEIRHNEQFF | TGCGCCAGCAGCTTGGAAATACGTCACAATGAGCAGTTCTTC
- | - | TRBJ2-3 | TRBV6-6 | CASLGSSTDTQYF | TGTGCCAGCCTCGGGAGTAGCACAGATACGCAGTATTTT
TRBD2 | many | TRBJ2-2 | TRBV29-1 | CSATIPSGSWGGELFF | TGCAGCGCCACGATCCCTAGCGGGAGTTGGGGCGGGGAGCTGTTTTTT
TRBD2 | many | TRBJ2-1 | TRBV4-3 | CASSQEQGLAGEYEQFF | TGCGCCAGCAGCCAAGAACAGGGACTAGCGGGAGAATATGAGCAGTTCTTC
- | - | TRBJ2-3 | TRBV5-1 | CASSFPKEADTQYF | TGCGCCAGCAGCTTTCCCAAGGAGGCAGATACGCAGTATTTT
- | few | TRBJ2-7 | TRBV18 | CASSPGTEGGEQYF | TGTGCCAGCTCACCCGGGACAGAGGGGGGCGAGCAGTACTTC
TRBD2 | few | TRBJ2-2 | TRBV10-3 | CAIRPGLVNTGELFF | TGTGCCATCAGGCCGGGACTAGTTAACACCGGGGAGCTGTTTTTT